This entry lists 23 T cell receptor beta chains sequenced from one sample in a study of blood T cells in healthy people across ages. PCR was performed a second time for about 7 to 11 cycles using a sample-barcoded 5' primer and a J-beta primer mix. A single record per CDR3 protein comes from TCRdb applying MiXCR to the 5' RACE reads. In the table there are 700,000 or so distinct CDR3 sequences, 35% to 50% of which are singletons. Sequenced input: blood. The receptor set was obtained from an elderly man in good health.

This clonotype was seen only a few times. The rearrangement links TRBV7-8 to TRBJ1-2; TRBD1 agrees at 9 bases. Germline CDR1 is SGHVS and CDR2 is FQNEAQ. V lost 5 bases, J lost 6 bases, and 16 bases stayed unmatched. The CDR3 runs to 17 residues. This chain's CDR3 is CASSLRSGGQGVDGYTF. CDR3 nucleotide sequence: TGTGCCAGCAGCCTACGGTCGGGGGGACAGGGAGTTGATGGCTACACCTTC. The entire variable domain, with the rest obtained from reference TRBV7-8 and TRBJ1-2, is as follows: GAGVSQSPRYKVAKRGQDVALRCDPISGHVSLFWYQQALGQGPEFLTYFQNEAQLDKSGLPSDRFFAERPEGSVSTLKIQRTQQEDSAVYLCASSLRSGGQGVDGYTFGSGTRLTVV.

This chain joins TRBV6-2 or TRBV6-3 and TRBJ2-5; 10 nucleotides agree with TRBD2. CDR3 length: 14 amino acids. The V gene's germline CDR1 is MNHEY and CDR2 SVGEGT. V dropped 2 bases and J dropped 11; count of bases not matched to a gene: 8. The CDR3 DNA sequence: TGTGCCAGCAGTTACGGGTTAGCGGGAGGTGAGCAGTACTTC. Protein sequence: CASSYGLAGGEQYF.

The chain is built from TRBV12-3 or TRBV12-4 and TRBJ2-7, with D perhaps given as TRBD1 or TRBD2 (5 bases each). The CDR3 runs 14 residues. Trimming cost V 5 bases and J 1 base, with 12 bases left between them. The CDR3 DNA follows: TGTGCCAGCAGTCTAGGGGACGGATCCTACGAGCAGTACTTC. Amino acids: CASSLGDGSYEQYF.

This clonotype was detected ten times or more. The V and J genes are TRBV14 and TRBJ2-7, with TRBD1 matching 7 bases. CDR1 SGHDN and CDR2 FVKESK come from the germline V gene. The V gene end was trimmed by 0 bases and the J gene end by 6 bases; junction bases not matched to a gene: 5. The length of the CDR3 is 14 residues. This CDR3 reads CASSQELRGSEQYF. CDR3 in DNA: TGTGCCAGCAGCCAAGAACTCAGGGGGAGCGAGCAGTACTTC.

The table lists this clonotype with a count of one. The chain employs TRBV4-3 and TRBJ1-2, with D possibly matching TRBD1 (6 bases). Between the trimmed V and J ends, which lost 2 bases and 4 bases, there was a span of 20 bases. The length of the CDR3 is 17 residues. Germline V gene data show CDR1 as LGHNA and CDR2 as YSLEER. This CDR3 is CASSQSPKPDSGYGYTF. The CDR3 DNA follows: TGCGCCAGCAGCCAATCCCCCAAACCGGACAGCGGCTATGGCTACACCTTC.

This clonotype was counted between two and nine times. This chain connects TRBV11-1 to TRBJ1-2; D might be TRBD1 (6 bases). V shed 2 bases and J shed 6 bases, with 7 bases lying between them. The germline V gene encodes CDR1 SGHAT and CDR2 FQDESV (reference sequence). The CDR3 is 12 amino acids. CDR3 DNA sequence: TGTGCCAGCAGCTTATACAGGGATGGCTACACCTTC. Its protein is CASSLYRDGYTF.

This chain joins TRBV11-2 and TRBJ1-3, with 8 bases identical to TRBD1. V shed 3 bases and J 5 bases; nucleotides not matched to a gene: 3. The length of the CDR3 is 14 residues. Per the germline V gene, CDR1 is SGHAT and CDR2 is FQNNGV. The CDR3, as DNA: TGTGCCAGCAGCTTGACAGGGGAGAGAAACACCATATATTTT. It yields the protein CASSLTGERNTIYF.

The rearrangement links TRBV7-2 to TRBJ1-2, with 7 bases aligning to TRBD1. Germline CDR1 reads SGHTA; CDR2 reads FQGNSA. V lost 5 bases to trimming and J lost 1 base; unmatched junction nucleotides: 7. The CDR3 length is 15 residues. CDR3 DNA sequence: TGTGCCAGCAGCAAACGACAGGGATTTAACTATGGCTACACCTTC. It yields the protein CASSKRQGFNYGYTF. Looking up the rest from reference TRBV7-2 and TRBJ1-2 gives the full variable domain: GAGVSQSPSNKVTEKGKDVELRCDPISGHTALYWYRQSLGQGLEFLIYFQGNSAPDKSGLPSDRFSAERTGGSVSTLTIQRTQQEDSAVYLCASSKRQGFNYGYTFGSGTRLTVV.

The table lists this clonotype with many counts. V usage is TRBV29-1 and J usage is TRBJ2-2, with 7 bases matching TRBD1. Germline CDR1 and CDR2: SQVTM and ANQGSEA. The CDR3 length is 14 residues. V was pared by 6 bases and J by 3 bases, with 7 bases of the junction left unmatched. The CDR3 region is CSVSGTADTGELFF. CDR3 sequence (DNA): TGCAGCGTGTCCGGGACAGCGGACACCGGGGAGCTGTTTTTT.

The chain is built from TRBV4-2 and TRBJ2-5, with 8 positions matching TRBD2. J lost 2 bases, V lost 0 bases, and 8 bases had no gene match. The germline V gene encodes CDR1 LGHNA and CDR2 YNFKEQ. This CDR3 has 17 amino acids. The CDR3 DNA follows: TGTGCCAGCAGCCAAGAGGTAGCGGGGTACGTACAAGAGACCCAGTACTTC. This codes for CASSQEVAGYVQETQYF.

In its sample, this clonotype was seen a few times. CDR3 residues: CASSRGLAGGQETQYF. CDR3 DNA: TGTGCCAGCAGCCGGGGACTAGCGGGGGGGCAAGAGACCCAGTACTTC. The chain is built from TRBV5-4 and TRBJ2-5, with 16 bases matching TRBD2. V trimming: 4 bases; J trimming: 2 bases; junction bases outside the gene matches: 2. Germline assignment: CDR1 SGHNT and CDR2 YYREEE (reference sequence). The CDR3 contains 16 residues. Using reference TRBV5-4 and TRBJ2-5 for the parts outside the CDR3, the full variable domain is ETGVTQSPTHLIKTRGQQVTLRCSSQSGHNTVSWYQQALGQGPQFIFQYYREEENGRGNFPPRFSGLQFPNYSSELNVNALELDDSALYLCASSRGLAGGQETQYFGPGTRLLVL.

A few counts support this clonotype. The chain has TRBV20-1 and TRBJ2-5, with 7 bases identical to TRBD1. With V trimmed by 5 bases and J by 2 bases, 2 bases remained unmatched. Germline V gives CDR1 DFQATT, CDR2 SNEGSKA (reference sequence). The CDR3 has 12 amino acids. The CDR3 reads CSAVQGQETQYF. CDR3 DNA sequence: TGCAGTGCTGTACAGGGGCAAGAGACCCAGTACTTC.

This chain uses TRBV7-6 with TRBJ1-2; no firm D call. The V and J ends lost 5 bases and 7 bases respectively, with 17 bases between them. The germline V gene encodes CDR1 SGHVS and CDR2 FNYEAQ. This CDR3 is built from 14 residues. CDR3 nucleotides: TGTGCCAGCAGCCCACGTCTTTTCGGCCGTGGCTACACCTTC. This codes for CASSPRLFGRGYTF.

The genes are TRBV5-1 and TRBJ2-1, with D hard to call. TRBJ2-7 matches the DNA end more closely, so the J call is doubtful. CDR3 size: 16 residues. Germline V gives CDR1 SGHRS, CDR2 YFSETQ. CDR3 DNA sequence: TGCGCCAGCAGCTTTGGAAGCGCCCTTATCTTGGACGAGCAGTACTTC. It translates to CASSFGSALILDEQYF.

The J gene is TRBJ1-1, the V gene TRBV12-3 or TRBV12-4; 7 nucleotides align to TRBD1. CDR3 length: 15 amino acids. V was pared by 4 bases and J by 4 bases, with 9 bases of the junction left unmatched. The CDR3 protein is CASSSYRGGSTEAFF. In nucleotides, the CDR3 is TGTGCCAGCAGTTCCTACAGGGGAGGAAGCACTGAAGCTTTCTTT.

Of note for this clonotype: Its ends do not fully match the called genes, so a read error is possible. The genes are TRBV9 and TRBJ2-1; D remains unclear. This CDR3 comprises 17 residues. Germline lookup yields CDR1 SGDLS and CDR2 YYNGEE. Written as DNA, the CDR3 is TGTGCCAGCAGCGTAGCCCAAACCCTGAGCTCCTACAATGAGCAGGTCTTC. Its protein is CASSVAQTLSSYNEQVF. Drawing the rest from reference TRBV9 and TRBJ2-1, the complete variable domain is DSGVTQTPKHLITATGQRVTLRCSPRSGDLSVYWYQQSLDQGLQFLIQYYNGEERAKGNILERFSAQQFPDLHSELNLSSLELGDSALYFCASSVAQTLSSYNEQVFGPGTRLTVL.

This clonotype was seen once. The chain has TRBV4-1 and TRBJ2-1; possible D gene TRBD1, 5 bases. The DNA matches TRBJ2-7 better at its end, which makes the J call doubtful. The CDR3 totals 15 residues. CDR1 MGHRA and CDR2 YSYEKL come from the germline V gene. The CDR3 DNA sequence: TGCGCCAGCAGCCAAGATAGGGGCCGCTACAATGAGCAGTACTTC. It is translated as CASSQDRGRYNEQYF.

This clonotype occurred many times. The CDR3 DNA is TGCAGTGCTACCCGGACAGGGGGACTCTACGAGCAGTACTTC. Encoded protein: CSATRTGGLYEQYF. The chain employs TRBV20-1 and TRBJ2-7, with 10 nucleotides matching TRBD1. The CDR3 length is 14 residues. The trim removed 4 bases at V and 3 bases at J, leaving 6 bases unmatched. Germline V gene sequence: CDR1 DFQATT, CDR2 SNEGSKA (reference sequence).

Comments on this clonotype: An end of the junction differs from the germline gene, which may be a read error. CDR3: CASSEQPSYVQYF. The CDR3 coding sequence is TGTGCCAGCAGCGAGCAGCCCTCCTACGTGCAGTACTTC. This chain links TRBV7-2 with TRBJ2-7; D not certain. Germline-derived CDR1 and CDR2 are SGHTA and FQGNSA. CDR3 length: 13 residues.

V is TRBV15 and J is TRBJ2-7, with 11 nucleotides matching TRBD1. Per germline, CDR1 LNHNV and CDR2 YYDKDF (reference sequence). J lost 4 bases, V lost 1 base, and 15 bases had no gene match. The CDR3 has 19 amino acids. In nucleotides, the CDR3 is TGTGCCACCAGCAGAGGGATCGTCGGAGGGACAGGGGGGAGTTACGAGCAGTACTTC. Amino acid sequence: CATSRGIVGGTGGSYEQYF.

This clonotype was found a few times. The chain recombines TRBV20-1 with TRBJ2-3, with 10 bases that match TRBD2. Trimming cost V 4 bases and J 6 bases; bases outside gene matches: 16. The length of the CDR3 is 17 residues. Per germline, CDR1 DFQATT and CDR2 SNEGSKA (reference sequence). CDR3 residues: CSAIESYTSGTFDTQYF. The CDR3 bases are TGCAGTGCTATAGAGTCCTACACTAGCGGGACTTTTGATACGCAGTATTTT.

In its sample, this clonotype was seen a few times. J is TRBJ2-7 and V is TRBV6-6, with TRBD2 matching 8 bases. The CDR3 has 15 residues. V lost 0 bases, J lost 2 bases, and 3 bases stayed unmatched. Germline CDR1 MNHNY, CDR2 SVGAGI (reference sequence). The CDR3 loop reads CASSYSVGGAYEQYF. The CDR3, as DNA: TGTGCCAGCAGTTACTCCGTCGGGGGGGCCTACGAGCAGTACTTC.

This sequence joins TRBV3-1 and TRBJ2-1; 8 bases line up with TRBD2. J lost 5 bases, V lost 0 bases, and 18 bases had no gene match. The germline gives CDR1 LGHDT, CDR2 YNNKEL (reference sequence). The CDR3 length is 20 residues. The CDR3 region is CASSQDQLFRGLAGNNEQFF. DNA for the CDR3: TGTGCCAGCAGCCAAGATCAGTTATTTCGGGGGTTAGCGGGGAACAATGAGCAGTTCTTC.